The rows below give T cell receptor beta chains drawn from one sample of a study of T-cell reconstitution after alpha-beta-depleted transplantation in children. TCRdb independently ran MiXCR on the PCR reads; one entry per CDR3 protein. The sample lists about 90,000 distinct CDR3 sequences, roughly 8% occurring once. The material was PBMCs from the stem cell graft donor, obtained from the stem cell graft. All receptors come from a human donor who donated a stem cell graft to a child with congenital amegakaryocytic thrombocytopenia. Each CDR3 is given with its conserved first and last residue. The D gene is left open where the match is weak. Rows give clone size only sometimes, using once, few, many, or a class for an expanded clone.

V gene,clone size,J gene,D gene,CDR3 DNA,CDR3 protein
TRBV20-1,many,TRBJ2-5,NA,TGCAGTGCTCGGCCTACAGGGCAAGAGACCCAGTACTTC,CSARPTGQETQYF
TRBV7-2,NA,TRBJ1-4,NA,TGTGCCAGCAGCTTAGGAGGTTTTGGTGAAAAACTGTTTTTT,CASSLGGFGEKLFF
TRBV5-1,many,TRBJ2-5,TRBD2,TGCGCCAGCAGCTTTGGGCTAGCGGGAGGAGGAGAGACCCAGTACTTC,CASSFGLAGGGETQYF
TRBV28,many,TRBJ2-7,TRBD1,TGTGCCAGCAGTTCCCAATCCGGGACAGGGTCCCACGAGCAGTACTTC,CASSSQSGTGSHEQYF
TRBV18,many,TRBJ2-1,NA,TGTGCCAGCTCACCACAATCGGTTGAGCAGTTCTTC,CASSPQSVEQFF
TRBV2,many,TRBJ2-7,NA,TGTGCCAGCAGTGAGCCCTTTTCCTACGAGCAGTACTTC,CASSEPFSYEQYF
TRBV6-2/TRBV6-3,NA,TRBJ2-3,NA,TGTGCCAGCAGCCGAGGGACTGACACAGATACGCAGTATTTT,CASSRGTDTDTQYF
TRBV24-1,many,TRBJ2-1,NA,TGTGCCACCAGTGTTTGGGAGAATGGATTCAATGAGCAGTTCTTC,CATSVWENGFNEQFF
TRBV30,NA,TRBJ2-1,TRBD2,TGTGCCTGGAGTGTATCGGGGGGACTTGAGCAGTTCTTC,CAWSVSGGLEQFF
TRBV20-1,many,TRBJ2-1,TRBD2,TGCAGTGCTAGAGGGGGACTAGCGTTTCCCTATGAGCAGTTCTTC,CSARGGLAFPYEQFF
TRBV7-8,many,TRBJ2-7,NA,TGTGCCAGCAGCTTAGGGATCGGGGAGACCTACGAGCAGTACTTC,CASSLGIGETYEQYF
TRBV7-2,many,TRBJ2-3,NA,TGTGCCAGCGTGCCTCCCGGGAGTGGCACAGATACGCAGTATTTT,CASVPPGSGTDTQYF
TRBV19,many,TRBJ2-3,TRBD2,TGTGCCAGTAGTATGGGAGGGCCTAGCACAGATACGCAGTATTTT,CASSMGGPSTDTQYF
TRBV11-2,many,TRBJ2-7,NA,TGTGCCAGCAGCCCCTGGGTTGGAAGCTACGAGCAGTACTTC,CASSPWVGSYEQYF
TRBV19,many,TRBJ2-7,NA,TGTGCCAGTAGCCAGGCATACCTAAACGAGCAGTACTTC,CASSQAYLNEQYF
TRBV19,NA,TRBJ1-2,NA,TGTGCCAGCTACGAAGGATCCTATGGCTACACCTTC,CASYEGSYGYTF
TRBV27,many,TRBJ2-2,NA,TGTGCCAGCAGTTTGAGTGCTAGACCATCCGGGGAGCTGTTTTTT,CASSLSARPSGELFF
TRBV10-3,many,TRBJ1-1,NA,TGTGCCATCAATAAACAGGGCTTCGGGATGAACACTGAAGCTTTCTTT,CAINKQGFGMNTEAFF
TRBV12-5,many,TRBJ1-1,NA,TGTGCTAGTGGGCCCGATGGGGGAATGAACACTGAAGCTTTCTTT,CASGPDGGMNTEAFF
TRBV10-3,many,TRBJ2-5,TRBD1,TGTGCCATCGGGACAGGGGACTCCGGAGAGACCCAGTACTTC,CAIGTGDSGETQYF
TRBV27,many,TRBJ1-6,NA,TGTGCCAGCGCAGGGAGAGGGTCATCACCCCTCCACTTT,CASAGRGSSPLHF
TRBV29-1,many,TRBJ1-1,NA,TGCAGCGTTTCAGACACTGAAGCTTTCTTT,CSVSDTEAFF
TRBV7-2,many,TRBJ2-1,NA,TGTGCCAGCAGCTTAGGGAGGTCGGAGGGCTACAATGAGCAGTTCTTC,CASSLGRSEGYNEQFF
TRBV19,many,TRBJ1-5,TRBD1,TGTGCCAGTAGGTACACAGGGGGGCAGGACAATCAGCCCCAGCATTTT,CASRYTGGQDNQPQHF
TRBV27,many,TRBJ2-7,TRBD1,TGTGCCAGCGGAAGGGGACAGGGAGTCTACGAGCAGTACTTC,CASGRGQGVYEQYF
TRBV12-3/TRBV12-4,many,TRBJ2-1,NA,TGTGCCAGCAGCCCTGGCGGGATTGAGCAGTTCTTC,CASSPGGIEQFF
TRBV20-1,many,TRBJ1-5,NA,TGCAGTGCTAGGCGGGGGGGGCTGAATCAGCCCCAGCATTTT,CSARRGGLNQPQHF
TRBV7-9,many,TRBJ2-3,NA,TGTGCCAGCAGCATACCCGGCACAGATACGCAGTATTTT,CASSIPGTDTQYF